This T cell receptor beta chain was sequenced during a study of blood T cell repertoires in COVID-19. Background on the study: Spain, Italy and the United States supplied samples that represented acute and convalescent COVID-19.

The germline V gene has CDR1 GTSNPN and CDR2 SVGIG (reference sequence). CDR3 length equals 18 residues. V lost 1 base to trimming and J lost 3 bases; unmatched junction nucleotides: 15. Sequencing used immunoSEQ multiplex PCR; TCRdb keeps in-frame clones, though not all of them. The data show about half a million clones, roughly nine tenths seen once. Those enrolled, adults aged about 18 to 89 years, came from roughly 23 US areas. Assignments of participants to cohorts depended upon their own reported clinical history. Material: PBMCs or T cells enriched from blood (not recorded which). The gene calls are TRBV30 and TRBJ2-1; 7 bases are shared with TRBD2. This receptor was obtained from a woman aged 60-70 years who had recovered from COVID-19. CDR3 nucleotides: TGTGCCTGGAGTGCGCCGGGACTAAAGCTGCTACTCTACAATGAGCAGTTCTTC. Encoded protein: CAWSAPGLKLLLYNEQFF.